These 7 T cell receptor beta chains originate from one sample sequenced in a study of blood T cell repertoires in COVID-19. Clones were sequenced by immunoSEQ multiplex PCR, and TCRdb holds only the in-frame ones, with some missing. This sample has 330,000 or so clones, with approximately 90% found just once. Sequencing used peripheral blood. The receptors here all came from a man between 25 and 39 years old with COVID-19, enrolled during active disease.

V and J are TRBV5-1 and TRBJ2-1, with 7 bases identical to TRBD2. This CDR3 comprises 14 residues. Trimming cost V 1 base and J 2 bases; bases outside gene matches: 0. Germline loops: CDR1 SGHRS, CDR2 YFSETQ. The CDR3 DNA is TGCGCCAGCAGCTTGACTAGCGCCTACAATGAGCAGTTCTTC. Translation gives CASSLTSAYNEQFF.

This clone was observed a handful of times. The V gene is TRBV18, the J gene TRBJ2-7, with 7 bases fitting TRBD1. Germline assignment: CDR1 KGHSH and CDR2 LQKENI. J lost 3 bases, V lost 2 bases, and 7 bases had no gene match. This CDR3 comprises 15 residues. The CDR3 DNA reads TGTGCCAGCTCACCAGACAGGGAGCCTCACTACGAGCAGTACTTC. Protein sequence: CASSPDREPHYEQYF.

The chain employs TRBV27 and TRBJ2-7; a weak D match, TRBD2 (5 bases). Trimming removed 3 bases at V and 2 bases at J, with 8 bases between. CDR3 length equals 13 residues. Germline CDR1 is MNHEY and CDR2 is SMNVEV (reference sequence). In DNA, the CDR3 is TGTGCCAGCAGTTTCCGGGGTACCTACGAGCAGTACTTC. Translating gives CASSFRGTYEQYF.

This clone was counted many times. The rearrangement links TRBV6-4 to TRBJ2-2; 11 bases map to TRBD2. Germline loops: CDR1 MRHNA, CDR2 SNTAGT. Trimming removed 0 bases from V and 4 bases from J; junction bases left unmatched: 4. The CDR3 sequence is 17 residues long. The CDR3: CASSDSNSGGATGELFF. The CDR3 region has the DNA TGTGCCAGCAGTGACTCGAATAGCGGGGGGGCCACCGGGGAGCTGTTTTTT.

The chain joins TRBV30 to TRBJ1-2; TRBD1 matches at 7 bases. CDR3 size: 12 residues. CDR1 GTSNPN and CDR2 SVGIG come from the germline V gene (reference sequence). V was clipped by 4 bases and J by 2 bases; unmatched bases: 1. This chain's CDR3 is CAWMGQNYGYTF. DNA of the CDR3: TGTGCCTGGATGGGACAGAACTATGGCTACACCTTC.

In DNA form, the CDR3 reads TGTGCCAGCAACGTGCAGCGGTCGCTTACACCAGATACGCAGTATTTT. It yields the protein CASNVQRSLTPDTQYF. The chain combines TRBV11-1 with TRBJ2-3; tentative D call: TRBD2 (5 bases). CDR1 is SGHAT, CDR2 FQDESV, per germline (reference sequence). The CDR3 sequence is 16 residues long. V was pared by 7 bases and J by 4 bases, with 21 bases between.

The chain combines TRBV20-1 with TRBJ2-3; D not resolved. Trimming cost V 4 bases and J 0 bases, with 14 bases left between them. Germline V gene sequence: CDR1 DFQATT, CDR2 SNEGSKA (reference sequence). The CDR3 covers 15 residues. The CDR3 coding sequence is TGCAGTGCTACTGAGTCCAGGCCGAGCACAGATACGCAGTATTTT. Translated: CSATESRPSTDTQYF.